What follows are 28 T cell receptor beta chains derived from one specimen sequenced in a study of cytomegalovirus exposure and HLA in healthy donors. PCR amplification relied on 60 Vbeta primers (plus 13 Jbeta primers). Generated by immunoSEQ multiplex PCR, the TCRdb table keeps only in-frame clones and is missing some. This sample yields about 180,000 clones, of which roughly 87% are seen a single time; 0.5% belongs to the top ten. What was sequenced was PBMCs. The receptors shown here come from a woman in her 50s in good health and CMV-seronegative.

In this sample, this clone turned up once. The CDR3 region has the DNA TGCGCCAGCAACAATAGACAGGGAGGCACGGAGACCCAGTACTTC. Protein product: CASNNRQGGTETQYF. V and J are TRBV10-2 and TRBJ2-5, with D maybe TRBD1 (7 bases). Trimming left V 7 bases short and J 5 bases short, with 20 bases between. Per germline, CDR1 WSHSY and CDR2 SAAADI. This CDR3 has 15 amino acids.

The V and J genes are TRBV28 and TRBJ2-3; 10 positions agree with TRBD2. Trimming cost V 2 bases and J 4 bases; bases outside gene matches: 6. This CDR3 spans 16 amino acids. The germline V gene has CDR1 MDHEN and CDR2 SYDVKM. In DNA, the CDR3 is TGTGCCAGCAGTTTAGCGGCCCTAGCGGGAGCAGATACGCAGTATTTT. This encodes CASSLAALAGADTQYF.

The CDR3 DNA reads TGTGCCAGCAGCATGATTGGACAGGGGGACTACGAGCAGTACTTC. Protein: CASSMIGQGDYEQYF. The chain couples TRBV7-2 to TRBJ2-7; 10 bases agree with TRBD1. Germline V gene lookup returns CDR1 SGHTA and CDR2 FQGNSA. The CDR3 totals 15 residues. The V gene end was trimmed by 5 bases and the J gene end by 3 bases; junction bases not matched to a gene: 7. Variable domain in full (rest from reference TRBV7-2 and TRBJ2-7): GAGVSQSPSNKVTEKGKDVELRCDPISGHTALYWYRQSLGQGLEFLIYFQGNSAPDKSGLPSDRFSAERTGGSVSTLTIQRTQQEDSAVYLCASSMIGQGDYEQYFGPGTRLTVT.

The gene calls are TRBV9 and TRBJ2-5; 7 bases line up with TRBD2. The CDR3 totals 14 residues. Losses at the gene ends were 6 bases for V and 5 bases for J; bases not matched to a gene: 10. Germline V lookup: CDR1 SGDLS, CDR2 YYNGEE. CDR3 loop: CASTPATGRETQYF. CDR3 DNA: TGTGCCAGCACCCCAGCTACCGGGAGGGAGACCCAGTACTTC.

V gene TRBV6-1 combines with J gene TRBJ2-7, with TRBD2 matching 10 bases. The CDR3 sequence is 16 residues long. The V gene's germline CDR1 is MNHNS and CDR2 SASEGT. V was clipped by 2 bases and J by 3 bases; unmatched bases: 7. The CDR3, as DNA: TGTGCCAGCAGTGAATGGACTAGCGGAGTGAGCTACGAGCAGTACTTC. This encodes CASSEWTSGVSYEQYF.

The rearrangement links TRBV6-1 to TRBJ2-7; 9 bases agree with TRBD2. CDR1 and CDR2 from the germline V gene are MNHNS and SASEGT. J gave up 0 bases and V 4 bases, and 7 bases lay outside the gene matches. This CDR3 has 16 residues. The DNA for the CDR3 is TGTGCCAGCAGTGTACAGACTAGCGGAATCTCCTACGAGCAGTACTTC. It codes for CASSVQTSGISYEQYF.

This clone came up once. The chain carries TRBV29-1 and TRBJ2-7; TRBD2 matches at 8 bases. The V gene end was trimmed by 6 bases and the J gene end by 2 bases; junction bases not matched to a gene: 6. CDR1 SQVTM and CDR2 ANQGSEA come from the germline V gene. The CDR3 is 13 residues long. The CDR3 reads CSVIAGSTYEQYF. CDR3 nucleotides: TGCAGCGTAATAGCGGGGAGCACCTACGAGCAGTACTTC.

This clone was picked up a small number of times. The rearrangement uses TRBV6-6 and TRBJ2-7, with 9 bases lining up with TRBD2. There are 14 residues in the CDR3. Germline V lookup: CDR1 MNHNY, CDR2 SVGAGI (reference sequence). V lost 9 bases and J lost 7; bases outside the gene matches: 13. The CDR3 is CARWTRGGLWEQYF. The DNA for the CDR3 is TGTGCCAGATGGACGCGGGGGGGCCTGTGGGAGCAGTACTTC.

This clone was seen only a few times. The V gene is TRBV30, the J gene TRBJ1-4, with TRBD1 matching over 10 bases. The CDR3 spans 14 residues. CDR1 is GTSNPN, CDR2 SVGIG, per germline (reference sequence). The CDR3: CALNTGTGVDKLFF. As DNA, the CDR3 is TGTGCACTCAACACCGGGACAGGGGTCGACAAACTGTTTTTT.

CDR3 protein: CASSLTGGATNEKLFF. The DNA for the CDR3 is TGTGCCAGCAGCCTAACCGGGGGTGCAACTAATGAAAAACTGTTTTTT. V and J are TRBV13 and TRBJ1-4; D may be TRBD1 (5 bases). V was trimmed by 5 bases and J by 0 bases, leaving 13 bases between them. The CDR3 totals 16 residues. Germline V gene sequence: CDR1 PRHDT, CDR2 FYEKMQ (reference sequence). Supplemented by reference TRBV13 and TRBJ1-4, the full variable domain reads AAGVIQSPRHLIKEKRETATLKCYPIPRHDTVYWYQQGPGQDPQFLISFYEKMQSDKGSIPDRFSAQQFSDYHSELNMSSLELGDSALYFCASSLTGGATNEKLFFGSGTQLSVL.

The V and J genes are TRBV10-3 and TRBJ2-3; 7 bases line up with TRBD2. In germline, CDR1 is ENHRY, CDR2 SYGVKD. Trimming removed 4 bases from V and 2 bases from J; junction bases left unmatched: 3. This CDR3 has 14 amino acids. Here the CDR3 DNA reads TGTGCCATCAGTGGCAGCGGGACCACAGATACGCAGTATTTT. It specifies CAISGSGTTDTQYF.

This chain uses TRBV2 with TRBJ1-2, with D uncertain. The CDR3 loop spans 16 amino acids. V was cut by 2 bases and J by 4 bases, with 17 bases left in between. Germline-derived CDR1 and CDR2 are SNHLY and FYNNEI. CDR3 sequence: CASSESYSFLAYGYTF. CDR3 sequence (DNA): TGTGCCAGCAGTGAAAGTTACAGCTTTCTGGCCTATGGCTACACCTTC.

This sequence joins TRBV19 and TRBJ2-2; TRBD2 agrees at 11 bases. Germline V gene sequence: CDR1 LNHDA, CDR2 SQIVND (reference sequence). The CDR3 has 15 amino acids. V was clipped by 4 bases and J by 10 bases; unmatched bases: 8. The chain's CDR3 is CASSTTSGNGMELFF. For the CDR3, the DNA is TGTGCCAGTAGTACGACTAGCGGGAACGGGATGGAGCTGTTTTTT.

The CDR3 DNA sequence: TGCAGCGTCGGTGGACCCCCGGGACAGGGGGCGGTCAAGGCTGGCTACACCTTC. Its translation: CSVGGPPGQGAVKAGYTF. This sequence joins TRBV29-1 and TRBJ1-2, with TRBD1 identical over 12 bases. The germline gives CDR1 SQVTM, CDR2 ANQGSEA. CDR3 size: 18 residues. Trimming cost V 6 bases and J 7 bases; bases outside gene matches: 21.

CDR3 region: CASSGSGRRSYEQYF. CDR3 DNA sequence: TGTGCCAGCAGCGGTAGCGGGAGGAGATCCTACGAGCAGTACTTC. The genes are TRBV7-9 and TRBJ2-7; TRBD2 agrees at 10 bases. The CDR3 loop spans 15 amino acids. CDR1 is SEHNR, CDR2 FQNEAQ, per germline (reference sequence). J was trimmed by 1 base and V by 5 bases; bases with no gene match: 5.

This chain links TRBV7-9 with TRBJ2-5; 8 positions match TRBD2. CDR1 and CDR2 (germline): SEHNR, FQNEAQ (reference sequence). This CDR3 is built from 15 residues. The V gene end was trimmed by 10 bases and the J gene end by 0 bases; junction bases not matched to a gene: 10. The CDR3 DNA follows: TGTGCCACCGAAGGTGGGACTAGAGACCAAGAGACCCAGTACTTC. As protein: CATEGGTRDQETQYF.

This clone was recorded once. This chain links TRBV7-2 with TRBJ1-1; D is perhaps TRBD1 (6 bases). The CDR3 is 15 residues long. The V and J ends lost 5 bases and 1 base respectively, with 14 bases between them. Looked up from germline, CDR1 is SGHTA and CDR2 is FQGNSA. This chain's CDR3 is CASSTQGSRNTEAFF. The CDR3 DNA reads TGTGCCAGCAGCACCCAGGGGTCACGGAACACTGAAGCTTTCTTT.

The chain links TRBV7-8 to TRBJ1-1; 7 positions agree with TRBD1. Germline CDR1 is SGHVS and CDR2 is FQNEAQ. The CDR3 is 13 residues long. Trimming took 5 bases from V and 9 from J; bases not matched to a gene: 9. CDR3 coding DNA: TGTGCCAGCAGCCCGACAGGGCCCTCAAAAGCTTTCTTT. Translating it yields CASSPTGPSKAFF.

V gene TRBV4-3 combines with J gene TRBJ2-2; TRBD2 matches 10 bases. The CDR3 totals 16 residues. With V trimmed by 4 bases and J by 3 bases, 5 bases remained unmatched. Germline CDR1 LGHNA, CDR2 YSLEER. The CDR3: CASSPERGGDTGELFF. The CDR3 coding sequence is TGCGCCAGCAGCCCCGAGCGGGGGGGCGACACCGGGGAGCTGTTTTTT.

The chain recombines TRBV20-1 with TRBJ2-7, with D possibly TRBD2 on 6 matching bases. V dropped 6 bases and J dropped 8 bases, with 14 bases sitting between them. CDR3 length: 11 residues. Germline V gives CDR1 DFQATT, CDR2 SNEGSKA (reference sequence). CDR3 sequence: CSATRLVKQYF. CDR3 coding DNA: TGCAGTGCAACAAGACTAGTCAAGCAGTACTTC.

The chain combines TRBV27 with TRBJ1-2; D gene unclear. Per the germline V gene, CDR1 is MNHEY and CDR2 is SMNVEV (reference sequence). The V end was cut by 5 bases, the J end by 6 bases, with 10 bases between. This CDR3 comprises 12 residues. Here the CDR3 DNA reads TGTGCCAGCAGTCTGAACGGGGATGGCTACACCTTC. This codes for CASSLNGDGYTF.

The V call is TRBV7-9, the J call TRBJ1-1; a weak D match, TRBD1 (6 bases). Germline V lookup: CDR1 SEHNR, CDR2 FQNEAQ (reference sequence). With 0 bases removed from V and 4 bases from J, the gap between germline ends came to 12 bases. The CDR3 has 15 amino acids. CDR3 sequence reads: CASSLAGGVVTEAFF. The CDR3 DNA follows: TGTGCCAGCAGCTTAGCTGGGGGCGTCGTCACTGAAGCTTTCTTT.

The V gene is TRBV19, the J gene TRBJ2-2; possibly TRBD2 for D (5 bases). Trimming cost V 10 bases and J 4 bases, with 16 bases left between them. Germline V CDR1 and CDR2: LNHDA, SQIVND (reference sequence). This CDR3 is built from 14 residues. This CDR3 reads CATLNHRGTGELFF. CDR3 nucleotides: TGTGCCACCCTAAATCACCGGGGCACCGGGGAGCTGTTTTTT.

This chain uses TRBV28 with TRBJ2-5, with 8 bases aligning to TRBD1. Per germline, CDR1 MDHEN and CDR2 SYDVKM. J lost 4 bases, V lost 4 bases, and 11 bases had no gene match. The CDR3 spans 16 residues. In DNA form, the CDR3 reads TGTGCCAGCAGTTCAAGGCGACAGGGGAGGAGAGAGACCCAGTACTTC. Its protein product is CASSSRRQGRRETQYF.

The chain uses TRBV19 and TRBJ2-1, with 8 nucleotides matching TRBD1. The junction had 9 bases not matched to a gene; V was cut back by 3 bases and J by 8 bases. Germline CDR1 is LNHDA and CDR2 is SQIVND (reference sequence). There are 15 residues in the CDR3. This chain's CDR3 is CASSIEDRVVDEQFF. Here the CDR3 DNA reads TGTGCCAGTAGTATCGAGGACAGGGTGGTCGATGAGCAGTTCTTC.

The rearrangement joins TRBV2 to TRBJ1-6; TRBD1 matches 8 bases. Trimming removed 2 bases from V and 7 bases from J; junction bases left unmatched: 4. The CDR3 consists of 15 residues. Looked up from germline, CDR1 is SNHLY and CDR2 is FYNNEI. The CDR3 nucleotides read TGTGCCAGCAGTGAAAGGCAGGGGGCGAATTCACCCCTCCACTTT. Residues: CASSERQGANSPLHF.

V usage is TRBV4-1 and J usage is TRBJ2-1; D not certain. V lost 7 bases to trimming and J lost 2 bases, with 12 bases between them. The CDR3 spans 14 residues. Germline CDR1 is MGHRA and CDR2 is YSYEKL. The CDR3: CASKQRPAYNEQFF. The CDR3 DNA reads TGCGCCAGCAAGCAGCGCCCAGCCTACAATGAGCAGTTCTTC.

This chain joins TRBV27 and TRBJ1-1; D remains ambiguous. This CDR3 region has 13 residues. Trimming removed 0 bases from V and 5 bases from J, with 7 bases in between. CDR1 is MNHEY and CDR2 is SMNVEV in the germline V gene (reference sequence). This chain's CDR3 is CASSLSGATEAFF. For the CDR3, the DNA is TGTGCCAGCAGTTTATCGGGCGCAACTGAAGCTTTCTTT.